One and the same sample provided the 24 T cell receptor beta chains below, sequenced in a study of T-cell reconstitution after alpha-beta-depleted transplantation in children. This sample's TCRbeta library carried unique molecular identifier barcodes. TCRdb reprocessed the PCR reads via MiXCR and lists one record per CDR3 protein. The sample includes approximately 630,000 distinct CDR3 sequences, about an eighth seen only once; the top ten take 0.79%. The material sequenced was PBMCs, taken before TCRalphabeta/CD19-depleted stem cell transplant. The origin of the receptors is a girl aged 2 to 10 with congenital amegakaryocytic thrombocytopenia, due to receive a stem cell transplant.

This clonotype was recorded many times. V and J are TRBV6-1 and TRBJ2-7, with D uncertain. CDR1 and CDR2 (germline): MNHNS, SASEGT. This CDR3 is 16 amino acids long. V lost 10 bases to trimming and J lost 0 bases, with 22 bases between them. DNA for the CDR3: TGTGCCACCTACCTAGACCCCGACAAAAGCTCCTACGAGCAGTACTTC. Amino acid sequence: CATYLDPDKSSYEQYF.

Only a few counts were recorded for this clonotype. The chain carries TRBV29-1 and TRBJ1-1; possible D gene TRBD1, 5 bases. Trimming stripped 2 bases from V and 4 bases from J, with 20 bases between. CDR1 and CDR2 (germline): SQVTM, ANQGSEA. This CDR3 contains 16 residues. The CDR3 reads CSVEWRGRVAGTEAFF. The CDR3 DNA reads as TGCAGCGTTGAATGGAGGGGCAGGGTCGCGGGCACTGAAGCTTTCTTT.

CDR3 coding DNA: TGCAGTGCTAGACAAAAACAGGGGTGGAATGGCTACACCTTC. Translated: CSARQKQGWNGYTF. The rearrangement uses TRBV20-1 and TRBJ1-2; TRBD1 matches 7 bases. V shed 2 bases, J shed 6 bases, and the junction held 9 bases outside the gene matches. CDR3 length: 14 amino acids. CDR1 is DFQATT and CDR2 is SNEGSKA in the germline V gene (reference sequence).

This clonotype was observed at least ten times. The V and J genes are TRBV20-1 and TRBJ2-7, with 8 bases lining up with TRBD1. Germline CDR1 DFQATT, CDR2 SNEGSKA (reference sequence). The length of the CDR3 is 13 residues. V shed 1 base and J 5 bases; nucleotides not matched to a gene: 4. The CDR3 nucleotides are TGCAGTGCTAGAGTATGGGACAGGAACGAGCAGTACTTC. Protein product: CSARVWDRNEQYF.

A few counts support this clonotype. The chain joins TRBV3-1 to TRBJ2-7; D could derive from TRBD1 or TRBD2 (5 bases each). The CDR3 length is 14 residues. CDR1 and CDR2 (germline): LGHDT, YNNKEL (reference sequence). Trimming stripped 6 bases from V and 3 bases from J, with 15 bases between. Here the CDR3 reads CASRATSRGYEQYF. In nucleotides, the CDR3 is TGTGCCAGCAGGGCGACGTCGAGGGGCTACGAGCAGTACTTC.

V is TRBV12-3 or TRBV12-4 and J is TRBJ2-1; D is possibly TRBD2 (7 bases). The V gene lost 6 bases and the J gene lost 7 bases, with 22 bases spanning the gap. CDR3 length: 16 residues. The CDR3 loop is CASSRPGGPSGNEQFF. The CDR3 DNA is TGTGCCAGCAGCCGTCCCGGGGGGCCATCGGGAAATGAGCAGTTCTTC.

Many counts were recorded for this clonotype. V usage is TRBV28 and J usage is TRBJ2-7; 7 bases agree with TRBD2. Looked up from germline, CDR1 is MDHEN and CDR2 is SYDVKM. The CDR3 consists of 16 residues. The V segment lost 3 bases and the J segment 2 bases; nucleotides outside the gene matches: 10. CDR3 DNA sequence: TGTGCCAGCAGTTTCTTGGGCAGCGGGGCTCCCTACGAGCAGTACTTC. As protein: CASSFLGSGAPYEQYF.

This clonotype was seen a few times. The chain is built from TRBV7-3 and TRBJ2-3; D ambiguous. CDR1 and CDR2 (germline): SGHTA, FQGTGA. The V end was cut by 0 bases, the J end by 2 bases, with 12 bases between. CDR3 length: 16 amino acids. The CDR3 spells CASSLTSIGTTDTQYF. The CDR3 DNA follows: TGTGCCAGCAGCTTAACGTCGATCGGTACCACAGATACGCAGTATTTT.

The rearrangement links TRBV12-3 or TRBV12-4 to TRBJ2-3, with D perhaps matching TRBD2 (6 bases). This CDR3 has 12 amino acids. Trimming removed 6 bases from V and 9 bases from J, with 13 bases in between. The CDR3 spells CASSQLAGTQYF. DNA of the CDR3: TGTGCCAGCAGCCAACTAGCAGGCACGCAGTATTTT.

This clonotype has at least ten counts. The chain links TRBV29-1 to TRBJ2-7; 7 bases match TRBD2. The CDR3 contains 12 residues. Germline CDR1 SQVTM, CDR2 ANQGSEA. Trimming took 6 bases from V and 4 from J; bases not matched to a gene: 6. For the CDR3, the DNA is TGCAGCGTGGGGGGGGAGACTTACGAGCAGTACTTC. It specifies CSVGGETYEQYF.

The sample holds a few counts of this clonotype. V gene TRBV5-1 combines with J gene TRBJ2-1, with 8 bases fitting TRBD2. Germline V gene data show CDR1 as SGHRS and CDR2 as YFSETQ. The V and J ends lost 2 bases and 9 bases, in that order; junction bases with no gene match: 13. This CDR3 spans 16 amino acids. DNA of the CDR3: TGCGCCAGCAGCTTTCACTCTTCGGGAGGGCCGGGTGAGCAGTTCTTC. Its translation is CASSFHSSGGPGEQFF.

This clonotype showed up many times. This sequence joins TRBV5-1 and TRBJ2-7, with D perhaps matching TRBD2 (5 bases). Trimming shortened V by 0 bases and J by 3 bases, and 7 bases separated the two germline ends. Germline V lookup: CDR1 SGHRS, CDR2 YFSETQ. This CDR3 comprises 13 residues. The CDR3 DNA is TGCGCCAGCAGCTTGGACGAGGGCTACGAGCAGTACTTC. It is translated as CASSLDEGYEQYF.

In its sample, this clonotype was seen many times. J is TRBJ2-3 and V is TRBV5-1; D is unclear. Trimming shortened V by 7 bases and J by 1 base, and 16 bases separated the two germline ends. CDR1 and CDR2 (germline): SGHRS, YFSETQ. The CDR3 has 15 amino acids. This CDR3 is CASLWGRRGTDTQYF. The CDR3 DNA follows: TGCGCCAGCCTGTGGGGTCGGAGAGGCACAGATACGCAGTATTTT.

As regards this clonotype: Just one base apart from a much larger clone, this may be a read error. The chain is built from TRBV29-1 and TRBJ2-7; D ambiguous. The CDR3 is 12 residues long. From germline, CDR1 is SQVTM and CDR2 ANQGSEA. CDR3 sequence: CGVRVTSHEQYF. The CDR3 DNA sequence: TGCGGCGTTAGGGTGACTTCACACGAGCAGTACTTC.

This clonotype came up many times. The chain links TRBV12-5 to TRBJ2-7; maybe TRBD1 (5 bases). CDR1 is LGHNT and CDR2 is FRNRAP in the germline V gene. The CDR3 sequence is 13 residues long. V lost 7 bases and J 4 bases, leaving 14 bases between the germline ends. This CDR3 reads CASVGQGVYEQYF. Written as DNA, the CDR3 is TGTGCTAGTGTTGGGCAGGGTGTATACGAGCAGTACTTC. Together with reference TRBV12-5 and TRBJ2-7, the CDR3 gives the full variable domain: DARVTQTPRHKVTEMGQEVTMRCQPILGHNTVFWYRQTMMQGLELLAYFRNRAPLDDSGMPKDRFSAEMPDATLATLKIQPSEPRDSAVYFCASVGQGVYEQYFGPGTRLTVT.

This clonotype was detected many times. The chain joins TRBV27 to TRBJ2-3; 7 nucleotides match TRBD2. This CDR3 is built from 16 residues. V was pared by 0 bases and J by 3 bases, with 6 bases of the junction left unmatched. Germline CDR1 reads MNHEY; CDR2 reads SMNVEV (reference sequence). The CDR3 region is CASSLSAGDLTDTQYF. CDR3 nucleotide sequence: TGTGCCAGCAGTTTATCGGCGGGAGACCTAACAGATACGCAGTATTTT.

In this sample, this clonotype turned up many times. V and J are TRBV29-1 and TRBJ1-3, with D perhaps TRBD1 (5 bases). V lost 6 bases, J lost 0 bases, and 12 bases lay in between. This CDR3 spans 14 amino acids. Germline V CDR1 and CDR2: SQVTM, ANQGSEA. The CDR3 coding sequence is TGCAGCGTGGACGACAGTTACTCTGGAAACACCATATATTTT. Amino acid sequence: CSVDDSYSGNTIYF.

This CDR3 is CSAGGGETQYF. DNA of the CDR3: TGCAGTGCGGGGGGAGGGGAGACCCAGTACTTC. This chain uses TRBV20-1 with TRBJ2-5; TRBD2 matches at 7 bases. CDR3 length equals 11 residues. V shed 6 bases and J 5 bases; nucleotides not matched to a gene: 3. From germline, CDR1 is DFQATT and CDR2 SNEGSKA (reference sequence).

This clonotype showed up just a few times. The V gene is TRBV5-5, the J gene TRBJ2-1; the D gene is possibly TRBD2 (6 bases). Germline CDR1 is SGHKS and CDR2 is YYEKEE (reference sequence). Trimming took 0 bases from V and 0 from J, leaving 13 bases between them. CDR3 length: 17 residues. In nucleotides, the CDR3 is TGTGCCAGCAGCTTGGGGGTGGTGGAGGGCTCCTACAATGAGCAGTTCTTC. Translated, it gives CASSLGVVEGSYNEQFF.

V is TRBV7-2 and J is TRBJ2-1, with 8 bases fitting TRBD2. With 1 base clipped from V and 12 bases from J, the junction kept 8 bases outside the gene matches. CDR1 is SGHTA, CDR2 FQGNSA, per germline. CDR3 length equals 14 residues. The CDR3 spells CASSLVSGSGAQFF. CDR3 DNA: TGTGCCAGCAGCTTAGTGAGCGGGAGCGGGGCGCAGTTCTTC.

This clonotype was counted ten times or more. V is TRBV6-5 and J is TRBJ2-1; maybe TRBD2 (6 bases). This CDR3 has 15 residues. The germline gives CDR1 MNHEY, CDR2 SVGAGI. Trimming shortened V by 2 bases and J by 4 bases, and 12 bases separated the two germline ends. This CDR3 reads CASSYRGELYNEQFF. The CDR3 coding sequence is TGTGCCAGCAGTTACCGCGGGGAACTTTACAATGAGCAGTTCTTC.

This clonotype was detected only a few times. The CDR3 spells CSVEAGRGIGRDTQYF. Here the CDR3 DNA reads TGCAGCGTTGAAGCTGGGCGGGGTATTGGCCGGGATACGCAGTATTTT. The chain carries TRBV29-1 and TRBJ2-3, with D tentatively TRBD2 (6 bases). The CDR3 is 16 amino acids. V was clipped by 1 base and J by 6 bases, with 20 bases between them. Germline CDR1 is SQVTM and CDR2 is ANQGSEA.

This clonotype was seen more than once but under ten times. The chain has TRBV28 and TRBJ2-1, with 8 bases that match TRBD2. Trimming at V came to 7 bases and at J to 8 bases, leaving 4 bases not matched to a gene. In germline, CDR1 is MDHEN, CDR2 SYDVKM. The CDR3 is 12 residues long. The DNA for the CDR3 is TGTGCCAGCAAAGCGGGAGCACATGAGCAGTTCTTC. The encoded protein is CASKAGAHEQFF.

The table lists this clonotype with many counts. The rearrangement joins TRBV20-1 to TRBJ2-1; TRBD2 matches at 9 bases. The junction had 7 bases not matched to a gene; V was cut back by 3 bases and J by 4 bases. Per the germline V gene, CDR1 is DFQATT and CDR2 is SNEGSKA (reference sequence). The CDR3 spans 15 residues. CDR3 region: CSASLPTSGYNEQFF. CDR3 sequence (DNA): TGCAGTGCTAGCCTTCCGACTAGCGGATACAATGAGCAGTTCTTC.